What follows is one TCR beta chain and its context. Its target is not known. The data are from a study of radiotherapy plus CTLA-4 blockade in lung cancer. The study's findings and limits: Interferon-beta, together with early blood T cell clone dynamics, reportedly best predicted response.

Germline V gives CDR1 MDHEN, CDR2 SYDVKM. The junction had 3 bases not matched to a gene; V was cut back by 6 bases and J by 2 bases. CDR3 length: 13 residues. The method was immunoSEQ multiplex PCR; TCRdb's version includes in-frame clones alone and lacks a portion of them. Here the sample spans 89,000 or so clones, 80% to 85% being singletons. The source was peripheral blood, collected from a patient treated with radiotherapy plus ipilimumab. V usage is TRBV28 and J usage is TRBJ2-7, with 8 positions matching TRBD2. This receptor was identified in a human donor with non-small cell lung cancer who had a partial response to radiotherapy plus ipilimumab. The CDR3 region has the DNA TGTGCCAGCAGCGGGGGGGGCCCCTACGAGCAGTACTTC. Its protein product is CASSGGGPYEQYF.